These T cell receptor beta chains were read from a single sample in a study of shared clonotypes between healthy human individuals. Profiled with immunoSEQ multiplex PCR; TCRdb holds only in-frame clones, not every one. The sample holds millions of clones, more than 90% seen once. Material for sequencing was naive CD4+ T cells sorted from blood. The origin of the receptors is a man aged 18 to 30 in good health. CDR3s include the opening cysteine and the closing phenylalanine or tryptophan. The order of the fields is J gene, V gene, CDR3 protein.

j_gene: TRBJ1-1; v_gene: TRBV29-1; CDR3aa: CSVAKGAEAFF
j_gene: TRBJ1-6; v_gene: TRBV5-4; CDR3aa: CASSFENSYNSPLHF
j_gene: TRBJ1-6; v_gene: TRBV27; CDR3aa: CASSFQFQRALHF
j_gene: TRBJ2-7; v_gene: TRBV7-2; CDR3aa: CASDNSVLSYEQYF
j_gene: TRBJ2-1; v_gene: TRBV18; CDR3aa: CASSGLAEGNEQFF
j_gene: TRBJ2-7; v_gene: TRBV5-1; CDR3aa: CASSQGDLNEQYF
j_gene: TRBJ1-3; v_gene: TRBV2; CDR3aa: CASSKEEGLVGNTIYF
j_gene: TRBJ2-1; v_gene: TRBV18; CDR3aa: CASSKTVAGGFDNEQFF
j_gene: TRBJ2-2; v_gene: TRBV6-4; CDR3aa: CASRGQGSSTGELFF
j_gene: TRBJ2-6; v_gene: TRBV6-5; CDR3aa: CASSLVTSGANVLTF
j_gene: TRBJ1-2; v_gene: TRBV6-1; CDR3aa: CASSDRGGGYTF
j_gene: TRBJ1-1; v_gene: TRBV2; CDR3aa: CASSQGTEAFF
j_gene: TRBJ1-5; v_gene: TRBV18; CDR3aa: CASSPMVNRVDQPQHF
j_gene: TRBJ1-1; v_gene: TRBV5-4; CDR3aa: CASRPPRGRGTEAFF
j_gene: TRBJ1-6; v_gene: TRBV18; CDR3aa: CASSPGQGARSPLHF
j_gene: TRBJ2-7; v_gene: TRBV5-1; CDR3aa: CASTPTSSTAYEQYF
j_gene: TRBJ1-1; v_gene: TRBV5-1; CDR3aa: CASSLEGRMNTEAFF
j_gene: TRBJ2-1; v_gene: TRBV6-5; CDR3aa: CASLAAGLALNEQFF
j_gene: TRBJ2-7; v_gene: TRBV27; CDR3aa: CASSLLTSGARGYEQYF
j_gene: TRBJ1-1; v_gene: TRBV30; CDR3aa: CAWIKGTAGF
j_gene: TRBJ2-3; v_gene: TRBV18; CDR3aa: CASSPLAGGWTDTQYF
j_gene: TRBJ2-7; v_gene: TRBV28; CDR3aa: CASSLGPGRSYEQYF
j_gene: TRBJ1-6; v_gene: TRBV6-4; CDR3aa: CASSDRINSPLHF
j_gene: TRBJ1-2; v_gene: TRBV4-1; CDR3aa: CASSQALTRGAYGYTF
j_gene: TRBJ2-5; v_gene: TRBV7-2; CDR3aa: CASSLRLADLPETQYF
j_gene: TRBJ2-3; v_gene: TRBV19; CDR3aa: CASSIVEVGTDTQYF
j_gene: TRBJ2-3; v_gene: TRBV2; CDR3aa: CASSSRDYLGDTQYF
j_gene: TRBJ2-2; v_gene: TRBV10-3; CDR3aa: CAMEGVQAGELFF
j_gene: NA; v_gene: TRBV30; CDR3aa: CAWSDTGTYEQYF
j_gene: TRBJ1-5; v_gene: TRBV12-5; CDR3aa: CASGLGGNNQPQHF
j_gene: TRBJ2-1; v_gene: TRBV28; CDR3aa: CASFSGSSYNEQFF
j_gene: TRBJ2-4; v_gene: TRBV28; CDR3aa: CASSGPLDRVKNIQYF